The next 16 T cell receptor beta chains were all read from a single sample in a study of blood T cell repertoires in COVID-19. Sequencing used immunoSEQ multiplex PCR; TCRdb keeps in-frame clones, though not all of them. The repertoire holds some 320,000 clones, with around 87% as singletons. What was sequenced was peripheral blood. Source of these receptors: a woman in her fifties or sixties who had recovered from COVID-19.

The V gene is TRBV30, the J gene TRBJ1-5; D may be TRBD1 (6 bases). CDR3 length: 15 amino acids. V dropped 3 bases and J dropped 2 bases, with 14 bases sitting between them. Germline V gene lookup returns CDR1 GTSNPN and CDR2 SVGIG (reference sequence). The CDR3 spells CAWRSKGDGNQPQHF. CDR3 sequence (DNA): TGTGCCTGGAGGTCAAAGGGGGATGGCAATCAGCCCCAGCATTTT. The whole variable domain, remainder taken from reference TRBV30 and TRBJ1-5, is SQTIHQWPATLVQPVGSPLSLECTVEGTSNPNLYWYRQAAGRGLQLLFYSVGIGQISSEVPQNLSASRPQDRQFILSSKKLLLSDSGFYLCAWRSKGDGNQPQHFGDGTRLSIL.

The J gene is TRBJ2-1, the V gene TRBV14, with 11 bases identical to TRBD2. V dropped 2 bases and J dropped 0; count of bases not matched to a gene: 6. The germline gives CDR1 SGHDN, CDR2 FVKESK. The CDR3 runs to 18 residues. DNA of the CDR3: TGTGCCAGCAGCCAAAGGGGACTAGCGGAGAGCTCCTACAATGAGCAGTTCTTC. Its protein product is CASSQRGLAESSYNEQFF.

The gene calls are TRBV9 and TRBJ2-1, with D possibly being TRBD2 (7 bases). CDR1 and CDR2 (germline): SGDLS, YYNGEE. Trimming stripped 2 bases from V and 1 base from J, with 10 bases between. This CDR3 spans 15 amino acids. The CDR3 coding sequence is TGTGCCAGCAGCGTCGAGGGGGGGTCCTACAATGAGCAGTTCTTC. It yields the protein CASSVEGGSYNEQFF.

The chain recombines TRBV7-2 with TRBJ2-7, with D possibly TRBD2 on 6 matching bases. CDR1 is SGHTA, CDR2 FQGNSA, per germline. The CDR3 has 17 amino acids. The V and J ends lost 1 base and 6 bases respectively, with 22 bases between them. The CDR3, as DNA: TGTGCCAGCAGCTTAGTACAACTCGGGAGTCTCCCCTCCGAGCAGTACTTC. Amino acid sequence: CASSLVQLGSLPSEQYF. The complete variable domain, with remaining parts taken from reference TRBV7-2 and TRBJ2-7, reads GAGVSQSPSNKVTEKGKDVELRCDPISGHTALYWYRQSLGQGLEFLIYFQGNSAPDKSGLPSDRFSAERTGGSVSTLTIQRTQQEDSAVYLCASSLVQLGSLPSEQYFGPGTRLTVT.

The chain links TRBV25-1 to TRBJ1-6, with D possibly matching TRBD1 (5 bases). Trimming took 0 bases from V and 4 from J, leaving 10 bases between them. Germline V gene lookup returns CDR1 MGHDK and CDR2 SYGVNS. The CDR3 is made up of 16 amino acids. As DNA, the CDR3 is TGTGCCAGCAGTGAATATGGCCCAGGGTATAATTCACCCCTCCACTTT. It yields the protein CASSEYGPGYNSPLHF.

The rearrangement links TRBV4-1 to TRBJ2-3; 11 nucleotides agree with TRBD2. This CDR3 has 18 residues. CDR1 is MGHRA and CDR2 is YSYEKL in the germline V gene. Unmatched junction bases numbered 17, after V lost 4 bases and J lost 8 bases. CDR3 sequence: CASSLEPPGLAAGGTQYF. CDR3 DNA sequence: TGCGCCAGCAGCCTCGAACCTCCGGGACTAGCGGCCGGCGGTACGCAGTATTTT.

Relative to its sample, this clone is medium-sized (0.01 to 0.1%). This chain joins TRBV24-1 and TRBJ2-3; TRBD1 might be the D (7 bases). This CDR3 contains 17 residues. V was pared by 2 bases and J by 4 bases, with 18 bases between. The V gene's germline CDR1 is KGHDR and CDR2 SFDVKD. The CDR3 nucleotides are TGTGCCACCAGTGATTCGCGGGACAGTTCAATCGCAGATACGCAGTATTTT. Translation: CATSDSRDSSIADTQYF.

This rearrangement joins TRBV9 to TRBJ2-7; 11 bases match TRBD1. CDR3 length: 16 amino acids. The germline V gene encodes CDR1 SGDLS and CDR2 YYNGEE. V was pared by 4 bases and J by 2 bases, with 8 bases of the junction left unmatched. The CDR3 nucleotides are TGTGCCAGCAGCCCTAGGACAGGGGGCGCCACCTACGAGCAGTACTTC. Translation: CASSPRTGGATYEQYF.

The chain links TRBV10-2 to TRBJ1-1, with no clear D. Deletions cut 8 bases from V and 0 bases from J, with 7 bases between. CDR1 is WSHSY, CDR2 SAAADI, per germline. This CDR3 spans 12 amino acids. This CDR3 reads CASQEVNTEAFF. The CDR3 region has the DNA TGCGCCAGCCAAGAGGTGAACACTGAAGCTTTCTTT.

This clone appeared once. This rearrangement joins TRBV25-1 to TRBJ2-1, with 8 bases lining up with TRBD1. This CDR3 contains 12 residues. J lost 9 bases, V lost 2 bases, and 0 bases had no gene match. Germline V gene lookup returns CDR1 MGHDK and CDR2 SYGVNS. The CDR3 reads CASSEGTGEQFF. The CDR3 nucleotides are TGTGCCAGCAGTGAAGGGACAGGTGAGCAGTTCTTC.

A note on this clone: The sample has other DNA sequences that encode this CDR3 too. V gene TRBV24-1 combines with J gene TRBJ2-5, with 13 bases lining up with TRBD2. The CDR3 extends over 16 amino acids. Germline V CDR1 and CDR2: KGHDR, SFDVKD. Trimming cost V 4 bases and J 8 bases; bases outside gene matches: 9. CDR3 DNA sequence: TGTGCCACCAGTGACCCCGGACTAGCGGGAGTCGAAACCCAGTACTTC. Translated: CATSDPGLAGVETQYF.

The chain uses TRBV14 and TRBJ2-7; 8 positions agree with TRBD2. The CDR3 is made up of 12 amino acids. In germline, CDR1 is SGHDN, CDR2 FVKESK. V lost 5 bases, J lost 9 bases, and 6 bases stayed unmatched. The DNA for the CDR3 is TGTGCCAGCAGCTTCGGGGGGGGATTGCAGTACTTC. Amino acids: CASSFGGGLQYF.

This clone was seen a single time. The DNA for the CDR3 is TGTGCCAGCAGGTCCGGGACAGGGTTGAACTATGGCTACACCTTC. Its protein is CASRSGTGLNYGYTF. V is TRBV6-5 and J is TRBJ1-2; 9 nucleotides align to TRBD1. Trimming took 6 bases from V and 2 from J; bases not matched to a gene: 7. This CDR3 has 15 residues. Germline loops: CDR1 MNHEY, CDR2 SVGAGI.

This chain uses TRBV19 with TRBJ2-7, with 7 nucleotides matching TRBD2. The germline V gene has CDR1 LNHDA and CDR2 SQIVND (reference sequence). This CDR3 spans 15 amino acids. J lost 0 bases, V lost 8 bases, and 10 bases had no gene match. The CDR3 protein is CASPRGRECSYEQYF. The CDR3 coding sequence is TGTGCCAGTCCCCGAGGGCGGGAGTGCTCCTACGAGCAGTACTTC. The full variable domain, rest sourced from reference TRBV19 and TRBJ2-7, is DGGITQSPKYLFRKEGQNVTLSCEQNLNHDAMYWYRQDPGQGLRLIYYSQIVNDFQKGDIAEGYSVSREKKESFPLTVTSAQKNPTAFYLCASPRGRECSYEQYFGPGTRLTVT.

The rearrangement links TRBV6-1 to TRBJ2-1; tentatively, D is TRBD1 (5 bases). Trimming cost V 3 bases and J 4 bases, with 7 bases left between them. The CDR3 contains 13 residues. Looked up from germline, CDR1 is MNHNS and CDR2 is SASEGT. The CDR3 reads CASSETVYNEQFF. The CDR3, as DNA: TGTGCCAGCAGTGAGACAGTTTACAATGAGCAGTTCTTC.

The chain joins TRBV29-1 to TRBJ1-1; 9 bases match TRBD1. Germline loops: CDR1 SQVTM, CDR2 ANQGSEA. The V segment lost 7 bases and the J segment 3 bases; nucleotides outside the gene matches: 6. The CDR3 consists of 13 residues. The CDR3 region is CSGRQGVDTEAFF. CDR3 in DNA: TGCAGCGGTCGACAGGGGGTGGACACTGAAGCTTTCTTT.